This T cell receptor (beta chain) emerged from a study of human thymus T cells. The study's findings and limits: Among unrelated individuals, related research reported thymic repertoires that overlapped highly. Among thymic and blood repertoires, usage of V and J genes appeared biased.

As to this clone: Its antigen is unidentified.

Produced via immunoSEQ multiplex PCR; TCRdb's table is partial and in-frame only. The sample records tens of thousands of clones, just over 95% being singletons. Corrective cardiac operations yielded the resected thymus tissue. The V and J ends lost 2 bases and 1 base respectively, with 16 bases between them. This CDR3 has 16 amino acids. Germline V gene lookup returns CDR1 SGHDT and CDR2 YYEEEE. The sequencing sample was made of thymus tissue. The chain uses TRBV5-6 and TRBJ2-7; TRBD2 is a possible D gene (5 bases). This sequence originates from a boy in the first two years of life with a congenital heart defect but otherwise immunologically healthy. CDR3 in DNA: TGTGCCAGCAGCTTAAAGATGCGCGGACTTTCCTACGAGCAGTACTTC. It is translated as CASSLKMRGLSYEQYF. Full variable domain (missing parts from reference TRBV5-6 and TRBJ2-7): DAGVTQSPTHLIKTRGQQVTLRCSPKSGHDTVSWYQQALGQGPQFIFQYYEEEERQRGNFPDRFSGHQFPNYSSELNVNALLLGDSALYLCASSLKMRGLSYEQYFGPGTRLTVT.